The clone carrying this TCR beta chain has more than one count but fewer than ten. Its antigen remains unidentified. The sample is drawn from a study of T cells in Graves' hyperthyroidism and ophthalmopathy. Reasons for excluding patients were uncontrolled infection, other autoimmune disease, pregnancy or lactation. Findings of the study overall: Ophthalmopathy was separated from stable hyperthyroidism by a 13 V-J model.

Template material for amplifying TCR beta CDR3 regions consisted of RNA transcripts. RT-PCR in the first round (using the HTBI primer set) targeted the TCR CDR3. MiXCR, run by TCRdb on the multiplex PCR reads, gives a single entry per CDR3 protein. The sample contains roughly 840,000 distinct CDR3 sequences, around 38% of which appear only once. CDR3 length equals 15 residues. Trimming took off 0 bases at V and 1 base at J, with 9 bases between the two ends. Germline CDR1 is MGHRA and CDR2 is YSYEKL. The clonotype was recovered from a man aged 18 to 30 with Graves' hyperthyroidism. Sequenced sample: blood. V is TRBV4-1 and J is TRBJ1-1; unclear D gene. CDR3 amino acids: CASSQERWANTEAFF. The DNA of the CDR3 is TGCGCCAGCAGCCAAGAGAGGTGGGCGAACACTGAAGCTTTCTTT.